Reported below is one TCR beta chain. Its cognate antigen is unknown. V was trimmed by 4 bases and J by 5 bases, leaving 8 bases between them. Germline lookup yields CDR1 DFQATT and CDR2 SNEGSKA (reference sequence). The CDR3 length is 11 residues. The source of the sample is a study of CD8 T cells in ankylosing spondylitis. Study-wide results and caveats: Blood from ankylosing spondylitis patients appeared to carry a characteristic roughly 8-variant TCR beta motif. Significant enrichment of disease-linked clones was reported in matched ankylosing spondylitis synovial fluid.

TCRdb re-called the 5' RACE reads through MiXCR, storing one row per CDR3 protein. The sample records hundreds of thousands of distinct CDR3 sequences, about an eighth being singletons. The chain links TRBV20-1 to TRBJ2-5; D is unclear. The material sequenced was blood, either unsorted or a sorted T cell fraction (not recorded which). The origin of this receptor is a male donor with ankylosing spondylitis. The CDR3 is CSATPRETQYF. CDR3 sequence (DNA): TGCAGTGCTACCCCCCGGGAGACCCAGTACTTC.